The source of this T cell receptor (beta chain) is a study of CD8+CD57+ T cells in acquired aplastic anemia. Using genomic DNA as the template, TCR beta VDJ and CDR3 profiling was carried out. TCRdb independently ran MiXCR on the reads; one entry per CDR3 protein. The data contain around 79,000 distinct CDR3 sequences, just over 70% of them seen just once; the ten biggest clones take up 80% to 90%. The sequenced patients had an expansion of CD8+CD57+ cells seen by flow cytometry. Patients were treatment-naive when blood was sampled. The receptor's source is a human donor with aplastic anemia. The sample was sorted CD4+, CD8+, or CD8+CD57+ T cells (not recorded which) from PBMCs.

The CDR3 nucleotides are TGTGCCAGCAGTTATTGGGCAGCGGGGGCCACAGATACGCAGTATTTT. It translates to CASSYWAAGATDTQYF. The genes are TRBV6-7 and TRBJ2-3; 8 bases are shared with TRBD2. TRBV6-7 is identified as an open reading frame with a role that is uncertain. The V gene end was trimmed by 3 bases and the J gene end by 2 bases; junction bases not matched to a gene: 7. The CDR3 runs 16 residues.